The rows below give T cell receptor beta chains drawn from one sample of a study of cytomegalovirus exposure and HLA in healthy donors. Profiled with immunoSEQ multiplex PCR; TCRdb holds only in-frame clones, not every one. The table has approximately 87,000 clones, roughly 79% seen once. The sample was PBMCs. These receptors were collected from a woman aged 70 to 79 in good health and CMV-seropositive. The CDR3 runs from the conserved cysteine through the conserved F or W. A D gene is named only where the DNA matches it firmly. Clone size is shown for a subset of rows, as once, few, many or a class of expanded clone.

NA	TRBJ2-1	TRBV7-2	NA	TGTGCCAGCAGCTTAGGGGCAGAATACAATGAGCAGTTCTTC	CASSLGAEYNEQFF
NA	TRBJ2-5	TRBV7-8	TRBD2	TGTGCCAGCAGCTTTAGCGGGGGAAGGGGGTTCGAGACCCAGTACTTC	CASSFSGGRGFETQYF
NA	TRBJ2-1	TRBV6-5	TRBD2	TGTGCCAGCAGTTACTCTGCGGGAGGGAGACAGGAGCAGTTCTTC	CASSYSAGGRQEQFF
NA	TRBJ1-3	TRBV5-1	TRBD1	TGCGCCAGCAGCACCGGGGGACAGCCTGGAAACACCATATATTTT	CASSTGGQPGNTIYF
once	TRBJ2-2	TRBV19	TRBD1	TGTGCCAGTCTCGGGACAGGGAACACCGGGGAGCTGTTTTTT	CASLGTGNTGELFF
NA	TRBJ2-5	TRBV5-4	TRBD2	TGTGCCAGCAGCTTGAGTAGCGGGCAGGTGGAGACCCAGTACTTC	CASSLSSGQVETQYF
NA	TRBJ2-5	TRBV6-5	TRBD2	TGTGCCAGCAGACCTAGCGGACAAGAGACCCAGTACTTC	CASRPSGQETQYF
NA	TRBJ2-1	TRBV6-4	NA	TGTGCCAGCAGTGACCAGAGGGAGCAGTTCTTC	CASSDQREQFF
few	TRBJ2-7	TRBV19	TRBD1	TGTGCCAGTAGTCAGGACGCCGGGACAGCTAACTACGAGCAGTACTTC	CASSQDAGTANYEQYF
NA	TRBJ2-1	TRBV5-1	TRBD2	TGCGCCAGCAGCTTGGACGGACTAGCGGGAGGTAATGAGCAGTTCTTC	CASSLDGLAGGNEQFF
NA	TRBJ2-5	TRBV6-4	TRBD2	TGTGCCAGCAGTGTCCTAGCGGGACGAGAAGAGACCCAGTACTTC	CASSVLAGREETQYF
NA	TRBJ1-2	TRBV28	NA	TGTGCCAGCAGTTTTGGGGGGGCGCGAGGCTACACCTTC	CASSFGGARGYTF
NA	TRBJ1-3	TRBV30	NA	TGTGCCTGGAGTGTTGAGGGAACTGGAAACACCATATATTTT	CAWSVEGTGNTIYF
NA	TRBJ2-7	TRBV14	TRBD1	TGTGCCAGCAGCTCAAGATCGGGGACAGGGGGCTTCGACGAGCAGTACTTC	CASSSRSGTGGFDEQYF
NA	TRBJ2-2	TRBV6-5	TRBD2	TGTGCCAGCAGTCGTAGCGGGACCTACACCGGGGAGCTGTTTTTT	CASSRSGTYTGELFF
NA	TRBJ2-1	TRBV19	TRBD2	TGTGCCAGTAGTAGATCCGGGACTAGCTATTACAATGAGCAGTTCTTC	CASSRSGTSYYNEQFF
NA	TRBJ2-5	TRBV9	TRBD2	TGTGCCAGCAGCGTAGGGGGAGCGGGCGGGGGTCAAGAGACCCAGTACTTC	CASSVGGAGGGQETQYF
NA	TRBJ1-2	TRBV2	NA	TGTGCCAGCAACGACAATTCTAACTATGGCTACACCTTC	CASNDNSNYGYTF
NA	TRBJ2-1	TRBV28	NA	TGTGCCACCGCGGGGGGACAGGGCGTCGAGCAGTTCTTC	CATAGGQGVEQFF
NA	TRBJ2-7	TRBV7-2	TRBD2	TGTGCCAGCAGCACGGTAGCGGGACCAACGTACGAGCAGTACTTC	CASSTVAGPTYEQYF
NA	TRBJ2-3	TRBV19	NA	TGTGCCAGTAGAGAGGGCGGAGATACGCAGTATTTT	CASREGGDTQYF
NA	TRBJ2-3	TRBV11-3	NA	TGTGCCAGCAGCCCCCAGACAGATACGCAGTATTTT	CASSPQTDTQYF
NA	TRBJ2-1	TRBV5-1	TRBD2	TGCGCCAGCAGCTTACAGCGGGAGGGCTCAGGTGAGCAGTTCTTC	CASSLQREGSGEQFF
NA	TRBJ2-7	TRBV7-2	TRBD1	TGTGCCAGCAGTTGGGGGACAGGGGGCTTGTACGAGCAGTACTTC	CASSWGTGGLYEQYF
NA	TRBJ2-7	TRBV28	NA	TGTGCCAGCAGTCTCCTTCGCGAGGAGCAGTACTTC	CASSLLREEQYF
NA	TRBJ2-2	TRBV11-2	TRBD2	TGTGCCAGCAGCTATTCACTAGCGGCTAACACCGGGGAGCTGTTTTTT	CASSYSLAANTGELFF
NA	TRBJ2-1	TRBV19	NA	TGTGCCAGTAGTTCTCCCGGACAGACCAATGAGCAGTTCTTC	CASSSPGQTNEQFF
many	TRBJ1-1	TRBV10-3	TRBD1	TGTGCCATCAGTGGACAGGGAAGGGGAGGTATGAACACTGAAGCTTTCTTT	CAISGQGRGGMNTEAFF
NA	TRBJ2-7	TRBV6-1	NA	TGTGCCACCTTAGGGGGTTCGTACGAGCAGTACTTC	CATLGGSYEQYF
NA	TRBJ2-1	TRBV5-1	NA	TGCGCCAGCAGCTTAGCGGCCAACTCCTACAATGAGCAGTTCTTC	CASSLAANSYNEQFF
NA	TRBJ2-6	TRBV21-1	NA	TGTGCCAGCAGCAAAAATGGACAGGGAGTCATATACGGGGCCAACGTCCTGACTTTC	CASSKNGQGVIYGANVLTF
NA	TRBJ2-7	TRBV6-6	TRBD1	TGTGCCAGCAGTTACTCGACAGGGGTTACCTACGAGCAGTACTTC	CASSYSTGVTYEQYF
NA	TRBJ1-3	TRBV28	NA	TGTGCCAGCAGTCCTACAGGGAGGGAAGACACCATATATTTT	CASSPTGREDTIYF
NA	TRBJ2-7	TRBV10-3	NA	TGTGCCATCAGTGTCAGAAAAGAGCAGTACTTC	CAISVRKEQYF
NA	TRBJ2-3	TRBV7-2	NA	TGTGCCAGCAGCCCCGTCACAGATACGCAGTATTTT	CASSPVTDTQYF
NA	TRBJ2-2	TRBV2	NA	TGTGCCAGCACCCCGAGGCCAGGGGCGGCGGTCACCGGGGAGCTGTTTTTT	CASTPRPGAAVTGELFF
few	TRBJ2-7	TRBV19	TRBD1	TGTGCCAGTAGTATAGTTGGGACAGGCTACGAGCAGTACTTC	CASSIVGTGYEQYF
NA	TRBJ2-7	TRBV20-1	NA	TGCAGTGCACCAGGGTCCCACGAGCAGTACTTC	CSAPGSHEQYF
NA	TRBJ2-7	TRBV6-5	TRBD1	TGTGCCAGCAGCTATGGAGACAGGGTCTCCTACGAGCAGTACTTC	CASSYGDRVSYEQYF
NA	TRBJ2-1	TRBV11-3	NA	TGTGCCAGCAGCAGTGACAGGTTCAATGAGCAGTTCTTC	CASSSDRFNEQFF
NA	TRBJ1-2	TRBV7-9	TRBD1	TGTGCCAGCAGCTTAGGAGGAGCTTATGACAGGGAAGCCTACACCTTC	CASSLGGAYDREAYTF
NA	TRBJ1-3	TRBV13	TRBD1	TGTGCCAGCAGCTTGTATGGGACAGCTGGAAACACCATATATTTT	CASSLYGTAGNTIYF
NA	TRBJ2-7	TRBV4-1	TRBD1	TGCGCCAGCAGCCATTTGGACAGGGCTCACGAGCAGTACTTC	CASSHLDRAHEQYF
NA	TRBJ2-1	TRBV7-8	TRBD2	TGTGCCAGCAGCTTCCTAGCGGGAGAAGCCTCCTACAATGAGCAGTTCTTC	CASSFLAGEASYNEQFF
NA	TRBJ1-5	TRBV28	TRBD1	TGTGCCAGCCGGACAGGGGGCAATCAGCCCCAGCATTTT	CASRTGGNQPQHF
NA	TRBJ2-5	TRBV13	TRBD2	TGTGCCAGCAGCCCACTAGCGGGAGGGCCGGAGACCCAGTACTTC	CASSPLAGGPETQYF
NA	TRBJ1-6	TRBV6-5	NA	TGTGCCAGCAGTTACTTAGCCAATAATTCACCCCTCCACTTT	CASSYLANNSPLHF
NA	TRBJ2-3	TRBV11-2	NA	TGTGCCTGCACGAGGAGCGGAGCTAGCACAGATACGCAGTATTTT	CACTRSGASTDTQYF
NA	TRBJ1-2	TRBV6-1	TRBD1	TGTGCCAGCAGGACAGGGTGGTATGGCTACACCTTC	CASRTGWYGYTF
NA	TRBJ1-2	TRBV6-6	NA	TGTGCCAGCAGTTTAAACAGCAAGATCTATGGCTACACCTTC	CASSLNSKIYGYTF
NA	TRBJ1-6	TRBV7-2	NA	TGTGCCAGCAGCTTAGACCAGGACAGAAACTCACCCCTCCACTTT	CASSLDQDRNSPLHF
NA	TRBJ1-5	TRBV7-9	NA	TGTGCCAGCAGCTTGGACAATTCTTATCAGCCCCAGCATTTT	CASSLDNSYQPQHF
once	TRBJ1-6	TRBV30	NA	TGTGCCTGGAGTGTAAGAAGGGCAGGGGATTCACCCCTCCACTTT	CAWSVRRAGDSPLHF
NA	TRBJ2-1	TRBV5-8	NA	TGTGCCAGCAGCTCCTACCCAAAAACCCCGTTCTTC	CASSSYPKTPFF